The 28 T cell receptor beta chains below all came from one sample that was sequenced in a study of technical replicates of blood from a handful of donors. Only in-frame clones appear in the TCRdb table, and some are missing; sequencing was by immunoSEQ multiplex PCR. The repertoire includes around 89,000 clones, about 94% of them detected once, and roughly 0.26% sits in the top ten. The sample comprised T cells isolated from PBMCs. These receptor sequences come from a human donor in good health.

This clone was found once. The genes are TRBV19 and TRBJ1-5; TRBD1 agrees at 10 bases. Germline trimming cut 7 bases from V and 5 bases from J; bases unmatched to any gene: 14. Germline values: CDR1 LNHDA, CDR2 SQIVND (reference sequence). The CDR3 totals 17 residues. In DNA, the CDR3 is TGTGCCAGTATGACTGTGTTGACAGGGGGCCGGGATCAGCCCCAGCATTTT. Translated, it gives CASMTVLTGGRDQPQHF.

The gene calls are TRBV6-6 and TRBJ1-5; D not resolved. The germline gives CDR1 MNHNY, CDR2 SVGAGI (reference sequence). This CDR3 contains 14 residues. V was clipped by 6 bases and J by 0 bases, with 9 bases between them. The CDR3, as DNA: TGTGCCAGCAGCGACACCAATAGCAATCAGCCCCAGCATTTT. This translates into CASSDTNSNQPQHF.

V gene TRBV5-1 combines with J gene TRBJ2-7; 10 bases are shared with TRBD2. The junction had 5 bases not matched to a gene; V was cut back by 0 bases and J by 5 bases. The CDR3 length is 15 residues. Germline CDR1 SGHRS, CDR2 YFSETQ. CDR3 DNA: TGCGCCAGCAGCTTGGTACCTAGCGGGAGAGACGAGCAGTACTTC. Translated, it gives CASSLVPSGRDEQYF.

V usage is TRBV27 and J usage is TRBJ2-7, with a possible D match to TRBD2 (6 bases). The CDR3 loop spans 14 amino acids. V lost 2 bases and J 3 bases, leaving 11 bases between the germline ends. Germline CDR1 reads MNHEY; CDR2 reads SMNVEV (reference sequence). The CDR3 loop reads CASSLNSGGYEQYF. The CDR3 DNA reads TGTGCCAGCAGTTTAAATAGCGGCGGCTACGAGCAGTACTTC.

CDR3 amino acids: CAISESGGIGETQYF. For the CDR3, the DNA is TGTGCCATCAGTGAGTCGGGGGGGATCGGAGAGACCCAGTACTTC. V usage is TRBV10-3 and J usage is TRBJ2-5; 7 bases map to TRBD2. This CDR3 spans 15 amino acids. With V trimmed by 0 bases and J by 4 bases, 5 bases remained unmatched. Germline V gives CDR1 ENHRY, CDR2 SYGVKD.

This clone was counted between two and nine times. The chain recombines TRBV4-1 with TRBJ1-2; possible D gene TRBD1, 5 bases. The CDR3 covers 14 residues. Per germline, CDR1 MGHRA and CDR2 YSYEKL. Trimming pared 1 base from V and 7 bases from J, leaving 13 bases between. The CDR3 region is CASSQVGGAGGYTF. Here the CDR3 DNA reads TGCGCCAGCAGCCAAGTAGGCGGGGCGGGTGGCTACACCTTC.

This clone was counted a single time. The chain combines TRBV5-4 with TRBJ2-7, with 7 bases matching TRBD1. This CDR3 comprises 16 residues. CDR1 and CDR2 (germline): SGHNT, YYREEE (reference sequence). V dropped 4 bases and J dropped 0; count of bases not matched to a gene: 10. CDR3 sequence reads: CASSVASGTVSYEQYF. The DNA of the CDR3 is TGTGCCAGCAGCGTAGCTTCCGGGACAGTCTCCTACGAGCAGTACTTC. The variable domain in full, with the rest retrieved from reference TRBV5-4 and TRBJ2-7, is ETGVTQSPTHLIKTRGQQVTLRCSSQSGHNTVSWYQQALGQGPQFIFQYYREEENGRGNFPPRFSGLQFPNYSSELNVNALELDDSALYLCASSVASGTVSYEQYFGPGTRLTVT.

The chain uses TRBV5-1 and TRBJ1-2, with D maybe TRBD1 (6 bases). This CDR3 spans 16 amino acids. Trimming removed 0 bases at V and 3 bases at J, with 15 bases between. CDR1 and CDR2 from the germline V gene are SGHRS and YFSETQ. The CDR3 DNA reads TGCGCCAGCAGCTTGGAAGGGACAAGTAATTACTATGGCTACACCTTC. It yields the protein CASSLEGTSNYYGYTF.

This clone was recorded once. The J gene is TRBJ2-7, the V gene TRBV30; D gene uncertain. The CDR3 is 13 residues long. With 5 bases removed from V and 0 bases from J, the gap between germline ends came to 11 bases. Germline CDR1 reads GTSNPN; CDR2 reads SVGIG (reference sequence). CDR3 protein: CAWETSISYEQYF. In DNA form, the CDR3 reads TGTGCCTGGGAGACAAGTATCTCCTACGAGCAGTACTTC.

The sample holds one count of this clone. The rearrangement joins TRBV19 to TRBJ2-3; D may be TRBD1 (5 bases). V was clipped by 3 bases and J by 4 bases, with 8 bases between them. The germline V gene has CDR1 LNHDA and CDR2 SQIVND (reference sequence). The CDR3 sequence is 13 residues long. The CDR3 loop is CASSIRGSDTQYF. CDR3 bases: TGTGCCAGTAGTATTAGGGGATCAGATACGCAGTATTTT. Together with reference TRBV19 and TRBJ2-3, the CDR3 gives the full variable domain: DGGITQSPKYLFRKEGQNVTLSCEQNLNHDAMYWYRQDPGQGLRLIYYSQIVNDFQKGDIAEGYSVSREKKESFPLTVTSAQKNPTAFYLCASSIRGSDTQYFGPGTRLTVL.

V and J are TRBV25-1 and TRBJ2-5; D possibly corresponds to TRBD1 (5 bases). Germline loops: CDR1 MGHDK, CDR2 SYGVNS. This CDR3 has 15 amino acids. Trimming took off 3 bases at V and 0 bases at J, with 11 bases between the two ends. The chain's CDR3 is CASSEDTWNQETQYF. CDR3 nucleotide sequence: TGTGCCAGCAGTGAGGACACATGGAACCAAGAGACCCAGTACTTC.

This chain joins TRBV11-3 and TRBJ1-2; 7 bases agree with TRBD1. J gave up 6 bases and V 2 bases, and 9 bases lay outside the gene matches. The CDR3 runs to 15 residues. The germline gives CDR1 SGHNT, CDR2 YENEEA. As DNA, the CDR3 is TGTGCCAGCAGCTTATGGCTAGGGGGCTCGAATGGCTACACCTTC. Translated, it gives CASSLWLGGSNGYTF.

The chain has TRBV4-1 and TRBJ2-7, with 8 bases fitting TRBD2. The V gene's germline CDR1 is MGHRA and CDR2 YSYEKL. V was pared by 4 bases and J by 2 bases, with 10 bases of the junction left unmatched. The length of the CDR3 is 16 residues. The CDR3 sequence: CASSREVAGNTYEQYF. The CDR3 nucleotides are TGCGCCAGCAGCCGCGAAGTAGCGGGGAATACCTACGAGCAGTACTTC.

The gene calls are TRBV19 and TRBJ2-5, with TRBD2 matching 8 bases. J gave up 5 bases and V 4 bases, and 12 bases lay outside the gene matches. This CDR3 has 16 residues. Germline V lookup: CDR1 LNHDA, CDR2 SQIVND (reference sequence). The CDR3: CASSSLAGGSPETQYF. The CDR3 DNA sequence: TGTGCCAGTAGTAGTTTGGCGGGAGGTTCTCCGGAGACCCAGTACTTC.

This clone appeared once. CDR3 in amino acids: CASSPSGTVDREQYF. The CDR3 DNA sequence: TGTGCCAGCAGTCCGTCGGGGACAGTCGATCGCGAGCAGTACTTC. The J gene is TRBJ2-7, the V gene TRBV28, with 7 bases fitting TRBD1. Germline V lookup: CDR1 MDHEN, CDR2 SYDVKM. The trim removed 5 bases at V and 6 bases at J, leaving 13 bases unmatched. This CDR3 is built from 15 residues. The full variable domain, in which reference TRBV28 and TRBJ2-7 provide the parts outside the CDR3, is DVKVTQSSRYLVKRTGEKVFLECVQDMDHENMFWYRQDPGLGLRLIYFSYDVKMKEKGDIPEGYSVSREKKERFSLILESASTNQTSMYLCASSPSGTVDREQYFGPGTRLTVT.

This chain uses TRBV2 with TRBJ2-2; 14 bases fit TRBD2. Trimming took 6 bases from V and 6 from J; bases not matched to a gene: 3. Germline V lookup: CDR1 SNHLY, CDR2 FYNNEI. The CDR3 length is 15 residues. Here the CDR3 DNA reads TGTGCCAGCAGAGGGACTAGCGGGAGATCCGGGGAGCTGTTTTTT. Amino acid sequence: CASRGTSGRSGELFF.

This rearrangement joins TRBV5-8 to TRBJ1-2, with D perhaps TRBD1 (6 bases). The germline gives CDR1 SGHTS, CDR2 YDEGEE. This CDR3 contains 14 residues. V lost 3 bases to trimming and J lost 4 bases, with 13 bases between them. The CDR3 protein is CASSSTGRSYGYTF. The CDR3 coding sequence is TGTGCCAGCAGCTCCACAGGGCGAAGCTATGGCTACACCTTC.

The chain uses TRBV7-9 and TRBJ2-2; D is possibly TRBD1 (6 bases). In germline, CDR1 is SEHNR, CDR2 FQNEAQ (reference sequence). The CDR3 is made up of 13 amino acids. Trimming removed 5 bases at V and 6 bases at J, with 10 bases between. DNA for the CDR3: TGTGCCAGCAGCCCCAGGGGTTCCGGGGAGCTGTTTTTT. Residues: CASSPRGSGELFF.

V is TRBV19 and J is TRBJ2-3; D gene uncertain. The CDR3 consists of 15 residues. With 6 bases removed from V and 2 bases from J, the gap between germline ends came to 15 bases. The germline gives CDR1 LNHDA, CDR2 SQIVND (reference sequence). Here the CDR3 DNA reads TGTGCCAGTAGGGGTGAACAGACCCCCACAGATACGCAGTATTTT. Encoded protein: CASRGEQTPTDTQYF.

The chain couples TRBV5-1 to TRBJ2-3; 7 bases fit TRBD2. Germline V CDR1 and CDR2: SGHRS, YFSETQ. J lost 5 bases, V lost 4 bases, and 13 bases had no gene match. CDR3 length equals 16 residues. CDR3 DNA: TGCGCCAGCAGCCGAGGGTTGGGAGGGGAAGAAGATACGCAGTATTTT. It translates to CASSRGLGGEEDTQYF.

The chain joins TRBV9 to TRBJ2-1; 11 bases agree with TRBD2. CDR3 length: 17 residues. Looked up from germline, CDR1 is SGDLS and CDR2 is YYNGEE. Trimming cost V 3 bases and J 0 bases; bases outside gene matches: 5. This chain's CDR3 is CASSGRLAGSSYNEQFF. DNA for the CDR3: TGTGCCAGCAGCGGACGACTAGCGGGGAGCTCCTACAATGAGCAGTTCTTC.

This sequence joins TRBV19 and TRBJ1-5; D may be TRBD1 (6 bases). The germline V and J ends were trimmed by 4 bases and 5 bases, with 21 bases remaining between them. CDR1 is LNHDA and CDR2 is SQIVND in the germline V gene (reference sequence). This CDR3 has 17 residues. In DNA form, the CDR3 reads TGTGCCAGTAGTAGAGGTAAGGGGGGGCAGAGTGATCAGCCCCAGCATTTT. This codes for CASSRGKGGQSDQPQHF.

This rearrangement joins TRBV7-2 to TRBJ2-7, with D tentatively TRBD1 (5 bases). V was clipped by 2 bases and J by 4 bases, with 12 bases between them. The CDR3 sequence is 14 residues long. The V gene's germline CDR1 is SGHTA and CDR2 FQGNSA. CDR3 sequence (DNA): TGTGCCAGCAGCTTAAAGGGGTGGTTGTACGAGCAGTACTTC. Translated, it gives CASSLKGWLYEQYF.

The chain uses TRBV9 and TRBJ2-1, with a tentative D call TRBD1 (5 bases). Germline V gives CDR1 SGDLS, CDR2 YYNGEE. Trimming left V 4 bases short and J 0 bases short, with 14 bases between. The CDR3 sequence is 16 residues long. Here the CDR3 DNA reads TGTGCCAGCAGCCCCCTAGGACAAAGCTCCTACAATGAGCAGTTCTTC. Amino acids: CASSPLGQSSYNEQFF.

The CDR3 loop reads CASSPSRVDTEAFF. The CDR3 DNA is TGTGCCAGCTCACCATCCAGGGTCGACACTGAAGCTTTCTTT. The chain is built from TRBV18 and TRBJ1-1; D might be TRBD1 (5 bases). Trimming pared 2 bases from V and 3 bases from J, leaving 10 bases between. Germline lookup yields CDR1 KGHSH and CDR2 LQKENI. The CDR3 runs 14 residues. The whole variable domain, filled in from reference TRBV18 and TRBJ1-1, reads NAGVMQNPRHLVRRRGQEARLRCSPMKGHSHVYWYRQLPEEGLKFMVYLQKENIIDESGMPKERFSAEFPKEGPSILRIQQVVRGDSAAYFCASSPSRVDTEAFFGQGTRLTVV.

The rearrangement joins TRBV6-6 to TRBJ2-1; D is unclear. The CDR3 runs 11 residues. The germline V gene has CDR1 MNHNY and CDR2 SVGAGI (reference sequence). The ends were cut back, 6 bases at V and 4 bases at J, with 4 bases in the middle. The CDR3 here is CASSLYNEQFF. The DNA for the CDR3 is TGTGCCAGCAGCCTTTACAATGAGCAGTTCTTC.

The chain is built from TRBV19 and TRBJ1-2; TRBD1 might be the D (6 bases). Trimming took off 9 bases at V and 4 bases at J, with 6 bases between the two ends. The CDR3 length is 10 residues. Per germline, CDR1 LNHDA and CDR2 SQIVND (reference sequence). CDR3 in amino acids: CASRGYGYTF. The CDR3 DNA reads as TGTGCCAGCAGGGGCTATGGCTACACCTTC.

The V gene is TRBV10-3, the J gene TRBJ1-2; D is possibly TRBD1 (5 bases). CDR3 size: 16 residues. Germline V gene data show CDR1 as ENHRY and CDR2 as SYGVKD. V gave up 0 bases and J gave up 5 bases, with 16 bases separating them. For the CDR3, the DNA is TGTGCCATCAGTGAGTCGATCGGTCGGGGGAGGTATGGCTACACCTTC. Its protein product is CAISESIGRGRYGYTF.